These T cell receptor beta chains were read from a single sample in a study of shared clonotypes between healthy human individuals. TCRdb keeps only in-frame clones here, not all; method: immunoSEQ multiplex PCR. The table has 760,000 or so clones, roughly 96% seen once. The sequenced sample was naive CD8+ T cells sorted from blood. Receptors were obtained from a man in his thirties or forties in good health. The CDR3 runs from the conserved cysteine through the conserved F or W. The order of the fields is V gene, clone size, D gene, J gene, CDR3 DNA, CDR3 protein. D genes are given only for firm matches. Not every row has a clone size; where given, it reads once, few, many or a size class.

v_call: TRBV9; clone_size: -; d_call: -; j_call: TRBJ1-1; cdr3_nt: TGTGCCAGCAGCGTAGTCGGCCTGAACACTGAAGCTTTCTTT; cdr3_aa: CASSVVGLNTEAFF
v_call: TRBV5-8; clone_size: -; d_call: TRBD2; j_call: TRBJ2-1; cdr3_nt: TGTGCCAGCAGCTTGGGTCTAGCGGATGAGCAGTTCTTC; cdr3_aa: CASSLGLADEQFF
v_call: TRBV29-1; clone_size: -; d_call: -; j_call: TRBJ2-2; cdr3_nt: TGCAGCGTTGATGGGGGATACACCGGGGAGCTGTTTTTT; cdr3_aa: CSVDGGYTGELFF
v_call: TRBV29-1; clone_size: -; d_call: -; j_call: TRBJ2-5; cdr3_nt: TGCAGCGTTGAAGATCTAGTAGGGGGGCTGATAGAGACCCAGTACTTC; cdr3_aa: CSVEDLVGGLIETQYF
v_call: TRBV9; clone_size: -; d_call: -; j_call: TRBJ1-3; cdr3_nt: TGTGCCAGCAGCGTAGCGGGGCTGCGAAACACCATATATTTT; cdr3_aa: CASSVAGLRNTIYF
v_call: TRBV6-5; clone_size: -; d_call: -; j_call: TRBJ1-2; cdr3_nt: TGTGCCAGCAGTTACGGTTCAGGAGCTAACTATGGCTACACCTTC; cdr3_aa: CASSYGSGANYGYTF
v_call: TRBV11-3; clone_size: -; d_call: -; j_call: TRBJ2-1; cdr3_nt: TGTGCCAGCAGCTTAGCTGGTTTACACTCCTACAATGAGCAGTTCTTC; cdr3_aa: CASSLAGLHSYNEQFF
v_call: TRBV29-1; clone_size: -; d_call: -; j_call: TRBJ2-7; cdr3_nt: TGCAGCGTTGTTGACAACTCCTACGAGCAGTACTTC; cdr3_aa: CSVVDNSYEQYF
v_call: TRBV14; clone_size: -; d_call: -; j_call: TRBJ1-1; cdr3_nt: TGTGCCAGCGGGGGATCCCGGACTGAAGCTTTCTTT; cdr3_aa: CASGGSRTEAFF
v_call: TRBV11-1; clone_size: -; d_call: -; j_call: TRBJ2-7; cdr3_nt: TGTGCCAGCAGCTTAGGGCAGGGGTCGTCCTACGAGCAGTACTTC; cdr3_aa: CASSLGQGSSYEQYF
v_call: TRBV7-7; clone_size: -; d_call: -; j_call: TRBJ2-2; cdr3_nt: TGTGCCAGCAGGCCAAACAGGAACACCGGGGAGCTGTTTTTT; cdr3_aa: CASRPNRNTGELFF
v_call: TRBV10-1; clone_size: -; d_call: -; j_call: TRBJ1-2; cdr3_nt: TGCGCCAGCAGTGAGTCAGGGAACTATGGCTACACCTTC; cdr3_aa: CASSESGNYGYTF
v_call: TRBV5-3; clone_size: -; d_call: TRBD1; j_call: TRBJ2-7; cdr3_nt: TGTGCCAGAAGCTTTCATAGGACAGGGGTTTGGTCCTACGAGCAGTACTTC; cdr3_aa: CARSFHRTGVWSYEQYF
v_call: TRBV10-2; clone_size: -; d_call: -; j_call: TRBJ2-7; cdr3_nt: TGCGCCAGCAGTGAGTCCCCCTACGAGCAGTACTTC; cdr3_aa: CASSESPYEQYF
v_call: TRBV29-1; clone_size: -; d_call: TRBD1; j_call: TRBJ2-1; cdr3_nt: TGCAGCGTTAGAGGACAGGGTTACAATGAGCAGTTCTTC; cdr3_aa: CSVRGQGYNEQFF
v_call: TRBV7-9; clone_size: -; d_call: -; j_call: TRBJ2-2; cdr3_nt: TGTGCCAGCAGCGACCCGGGGCCCCCGAGGAACGGGGAGCTGTTTTTT; cdr3_aa: CASSDPGPPRNGELFF
v_call: TRBV7-9; clone_size: -; d_call: TRBD1; j_call: TRBJ2-2; cdr3_nt: TGTGCCACCTCCGCCCCGGGACAGGGTCCCGGGGAGCTGTTTTTT; cdr3_aa: CATSAPGQGPGELFF
v_call: TRBV27; clone_size: once; d_call: -; j_call: TRBJ2-7; cdr3_nt: TGTGCCAGCAGTTTCGGCAGGGGGGGAGTTTACGAGCAGTACTTC; cdr3_aa: CASSFGRGGVYEQYF
v_call: TRBV10-3; clone_size: -; d_call: -; j_call: TRBJ2-7; cdr3_nt: TGTGCCATCAGGAAAAATACAGGATACGAGCAGTACTTC; cdr3_aa: CAIRKNTGYEQYF
v_call: TRBV5-6; clone_size: -; d_call: TRBD2; j_call: TRBJ2-1; cdr3_nt: TGTGCCAGCAGCTTGGGGCGGGAGGGTCACAATGAGCAGTTCTTC; cdr3_aa: CASSLGREGHNEQFF